Following are 12 T cell receptor beta chains from one sample sequenced in a study of T cells in Graves' hyperthyroidism and ophthalmopathy (dated by TCRdb to about 2019). The library was built by means of multiplex PCR. TCRdb names Illumina HiSeq 2000 as the instrument used. The TCR beta CDR3 regions were amplified from RNA transcripts. For the first round of RT-PCR on the TCR CDR3, the HTBI primer set was used together with the Qiagen OneStep RT-PCR kit. TCRdb trimmed public reads at Q25 via fastp, called clones via MiXCR and kept in-frame beta chains. Under each unique CDR3 protein, matching rows form one entry showing the most common genes and DNA. The sample records about 720,000 distinct CDR3 sequences, 15% to 20% of which are singletons. The ten largest clones add up to around 7.7% of the sample. The specimen sequenced was blood. These receptors were taken from a young man with Graves' hyperthyroidism.

This clonotype was found many times. The chain uses TRBV11-2 and TRBJ1-1, with D uncertain. The CDR3 has 14 residues. Trimming took 3 bases from V and 1 from J, leaving 9 bases between them. Looked up from germline, CDR1 is SGHAT and CDR2 is FQNNGV. The CDR3, as DNA: TGTGCCAGCAGCTTTCAGTCAGCGAACACTGAAGCTTTCTTT. It encodes CASSFQSANTEAFF.

This clonotype was observed many times. The chain links TRBV2 to TRBJ2-7, with 8 bases identical to TRBD1. V was pared by 1 base and J by 2 bases, with 7 bases of the junction left unmatched. This CDR3 comprises 16 residues. Germline CDR1 and CDR2: SNHLY and FYNNEI. CDR3 sequence reads: CASSEGFGTGAYEQYF. Written as DNA, the CDR3 is TGTGCCAGCAGTGAAGGATTCGGGACAGGCGCCTACGAGCAGTACTTC.

The chain uses TRBV6-5 and TRBJ1-4; D gene unclear. From germline, CDR1 is MNHEY and CDR2 SVGAGI. The CDR3 extends over 16 amino acids. Trimming pared 1 base from V and 6 bases from J, leaving 15 bases between. The CDR3 loop is CASSYFPGVGHEKLFF. The CDR3 bases are TGTGCCAGCAGTTACTTTCCGGGAGTAGGGCATGAAAAACTGTTTTTT.

There are many counts of this clonotype. The V and J genes are TRBV30 and TRBJ2-7; no clear D gene. This CDR3 has 13 amino acids. With 0 bases removed from V and 3 bases from J, the gap between germline ends came to 9 bases. The V gene's germline CDR1 is GTSNPN and CDR2 SVGIG (reference sequence). The CDR3 DNA is TGTGCCTGGAGTGTTAACACTTACTACGAGCAGTACTTC. Its protein product is CAWSVNTYYEQYF.

This clonotype showed up many times. V is TRBV12-3 or TRBV12-4 and J is TRBJ1-1, with no clear D. The CDR3 length is 14 residues. The V end lost 6 bases, the J end lost 6 bases, and 17 bases lay between the germline ends. The chain's CDR3 is CASRPSRRMAEAFF. CDR3 nucleotide sequence: TGTGCCAGCAGGCCCAGCCGGAGGATGGCTGAAGCTTTCTTT.

The rearrangement links TRBV29-1 to TRBJ1-1; D is uncertain. Trimming shortened V by 4 bases and J by 6 bases, and 9 bases separated the two germline ends. This CDR3 has 11 amino acids. Germline V CDR1 and CDR2: SQVTM, ANQGSEA. CDR3 sequence (DNA): TGCAGCGTTGCCTTTATGTCTGAAGCTTTCTTT. It encodes CSVAFMSEAFF.

This sequence joins TRBV20-1 and TRBJ2-7; D remains ambiguous. The CDR3 runs 15 residues. CDR1 DFQATT and CDR2 SNEGSKA come from the germline V gene (reference sequence). The germline V and J ends were trimmed by 0 bases and 7 bases, with 19 bases remaining between them. This chain's CDR3 is CSARDLVARPNEQYF. The CDR3 DNA sequence: TGCAGTGCTAGAGATCTGGTGGCTAGACCTAATGAGCAGTACTTC.

This clonotype has a count of ten or more. The chain is built from TRBV28 and TRBJ2-1; 9 positions match TRBD1. V shed 3 bases, J shed 2 bases, and the junction held 2 bases outside the gene matches. The CDR3 has 15 residues. Germline assignment: CDR1 MDHEN and CDR2 SYDVKM. The CDR3 loop is CASSFGTGPYNEQFF. The CDR3 DNA reads TGTGCCAGCAGTTTCGGGACAGGGCCCTACAATGAGCAGTTCTTC.

This clonotype was seen a few times. A much bigger clone sits one base away, suggesting this may be a read error. This chain uses TRBV2 with TRBJ1-5; D not resolved. This CDR3 region has 16 residues. The germline CDR1 and CDR2 sequences are SNHLY and FYNNEI. Trimming stripped 4 bases from V and 6 bases from J, with 19 bases between. DNA of the CDR3: TGTGCCAGCAGTGGTGGAAATTGGGCGGGCAGTCAGCCCCAGCATTTT. This gives the protein CASSGGNWAGSQPQHF.

V and J are TRBV27 and TRBJ1-5; a weak D match, TRBD1 (5 bases). The CDR3 has 17 residues. The germline V and J ends were trimmed by 0 bases and 6 bases, with 18 bases remaining between them. Germline CDR1 MNHEY, CDR2 SMNVEV (reference sequence). In nucleotides, the CDR3 is TGTGCCAGCAGTTTATCCCCCCAACAGGTGAGAAGTCAGCCCCAGCATTTT. Its protein is CASSLSPQQVRSQPQHF.

This clonotype was found many times. The chain links TRBV7-2 to TRBJ2-5, with 10 bases aligning to TRBD2. The V and J ends lost 10 bases and 5 bases, in that order; junction bases with no gene match: 13. The CDR3 is 15 amino acids. The germline V gene has CDR1 SGHTA and CDR2 FQGNSA. CDR3 region: CATEGEREGLETQYF. The CDR3 DNA follows: TGTGCCACCGAGGGGGAGCGGGAGGGCCTGGAGACCCAGTACTTC.

The J gene is TRBJ1-1, the V gene TRBV4-2, with D possibly being TRBD1 (5 bases). The length of the CDR3 is 16 residues. Trimming removed 0 bases from V and 0 bases from J, with 11 bases in between. The germline CDR1 and CDR2 sequences are LGHNA and YNFKEQ. CDR3 nucleotides: TGTGCCAGCAGCCAAGAGTACAGGCTTATGAACACTGAAGCTTTCTTT. Translation gives CASSQEYRLMNTEAFF.